This TCR beta chain is from a study of T cells in localized non-small cell lung cancer. This clone was seen only a few times. The V gene's germline CDR1 is SGHVT and CDR2 SQSDAQ. Between the trimmed V and J ends, which lost 5 bases and 2 bases, there was a span of 10 bases. The CDR3 runs to 13 residues. Assay used: immunoSEQ multiplex PCR; TCRdb lists only in-frame clones, some missing. This repertoire shows 950 to 1,500 clones, approximately 30% found once; its top ten account for about a quarter. The receptor was derived from a female donor older than 55 with stage II lung adenocarcinoma. V usage is TRBV7-4 and J usage is TRBJ2-7, with D unresolved. This specimen was normal lung tissue next to the tumor, taken before any cancer treatment. Here the CDR3 reads CASSTVSPYEQYF. The CDR3, as DNA: TGTGCCAGCAGCACCGTGAGTCCCTACGAGCAGTACTTC.